This T cell receptor beta chain is drawn from a study of blood T cell repertoires in COVID-19. The CDR3 is 12 residues long. V lost 5 bases and J 7 bases, leaving 14 bases between the germline ends. CDR1 is SQVTM, CDR2 ANQGSEA, per germline. Original analysis: The authors estimated nucleated cell counts from reference gene primer amplification. Produced via immunoSEQ multiplex PCR; TCRdb's table is partial and in-frame only. That table furnishes V, J and clone size, whereas the DNA furnished D and trimming. The table includes 250,000 to 300,000 clones, 80% to 90% detected once. Input material: peripheral blood. The receptor was derived from an elderly man with acute or convalescent COVID-19. The gene calls are TRBV29-1 and TRBJ1-1; tentative D call: TRBD1 (6 bases). CDR3: CSVLLQGVEAFF. DNA for the CDR3: TGCAGCGTTTTACTACAGGGAGTTGAAGCTTTCTTT.